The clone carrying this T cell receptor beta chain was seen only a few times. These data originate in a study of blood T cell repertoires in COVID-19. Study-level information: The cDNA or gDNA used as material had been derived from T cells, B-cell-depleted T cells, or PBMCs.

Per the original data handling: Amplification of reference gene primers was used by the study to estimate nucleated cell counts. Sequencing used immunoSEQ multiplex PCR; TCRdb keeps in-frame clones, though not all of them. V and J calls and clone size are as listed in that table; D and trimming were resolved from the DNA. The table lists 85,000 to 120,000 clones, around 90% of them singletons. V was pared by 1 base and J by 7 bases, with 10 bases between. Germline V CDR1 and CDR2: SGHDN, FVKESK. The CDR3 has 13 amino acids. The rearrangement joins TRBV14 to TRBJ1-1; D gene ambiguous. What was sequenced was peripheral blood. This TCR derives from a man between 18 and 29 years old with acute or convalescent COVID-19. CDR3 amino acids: CASSQVSTNEAFF. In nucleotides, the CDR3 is TGTGCCAGCAGCCAAGTGTCAACTAATGAAGCTTTCTTT.